This record looks at one TCR beta chain sequence and its context. The antigen remains undetermined. The data were taken from a study of T cell responses to AZD1222 COVID-19 vaccine. This CDR3 region has 15 residues. V lost 5 bases, J lost 6 bases, and 9 bases stayed unmatched. Germline CDR1 and CDR2: KGHSH and LQKENI. TCRdb's copy holds only in-frame clones and misses some; the assay was immunoSEQ multiplex PCR. This table has approximately 150,000 clones, roughly 90% appearing once. Broader study findings: Dominant at 160-218 and 743-854, vaccine-associated CD4 TCRs also spanned spike. Unmutated variant regions reportedly attract nearly half of all spike-specific TCRs. Most donors were white British, females outnumbered males, and clonal diversity was possibly underestimated. Baseline serology detected seropositivity in only 5 or 6 AZD1222 recipients.

The chain carries TRBV18 and TRBJ1-5; 8 bases are shared with TRBD1. The source was peripheral blood, collected on day 0 of AZD1222 vaccination. The source of this sequence is an adult in good health. CDR3 residues: CASSSGQGGGQPQHF. The CDR3 coding sequence is TGTGCCAGCTCATCCGGACAGGGAGGAGGTCAGCCCCAGCATTTT.